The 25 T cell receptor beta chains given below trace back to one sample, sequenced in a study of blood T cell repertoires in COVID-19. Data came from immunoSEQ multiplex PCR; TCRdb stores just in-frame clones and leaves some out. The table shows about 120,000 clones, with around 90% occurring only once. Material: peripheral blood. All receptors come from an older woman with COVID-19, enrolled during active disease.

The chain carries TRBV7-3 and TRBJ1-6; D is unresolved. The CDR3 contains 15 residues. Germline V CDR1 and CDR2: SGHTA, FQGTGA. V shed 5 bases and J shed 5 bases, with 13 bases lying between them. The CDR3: CASSADGRDNSPLHF. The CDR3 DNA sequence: TGTGCCAGCAGCGCGGACGGGAGGGATAATTCACCCCTCCACTTT.

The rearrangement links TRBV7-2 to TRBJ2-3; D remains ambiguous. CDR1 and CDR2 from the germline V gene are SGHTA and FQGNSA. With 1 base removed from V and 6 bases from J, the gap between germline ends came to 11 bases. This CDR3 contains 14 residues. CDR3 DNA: TGTGCCAGCAGCTTAGTTTCCCTGCGGGATACGCAGTATTTT. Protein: CASSLVSLRDTQYF.

In DNA form, the CDR3 reads TGTGCCATCAGTGAGCGAGACTCCTATAATTCACCCCTCCACTTT. Translation: CAISERDSYNSPLHF. The V call is TRBV10-3, the J call TRBJ1-6; D is undetermined. V was pared by 2 bases and J by 0 bases, with 5 bases between. The germline CDR1 and CDR2 sequences are ENHRY and SYGVKD. This CDR3 contains 15 residues.

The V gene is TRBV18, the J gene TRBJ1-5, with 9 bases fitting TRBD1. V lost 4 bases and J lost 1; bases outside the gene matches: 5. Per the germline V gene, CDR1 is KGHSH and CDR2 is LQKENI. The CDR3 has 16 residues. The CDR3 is CASSRTGTGSNQPQHF. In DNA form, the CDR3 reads TGTGCCAGCTCACGAACCGGGACAGGGAGCAATCAGCCCCAGCATTTT.

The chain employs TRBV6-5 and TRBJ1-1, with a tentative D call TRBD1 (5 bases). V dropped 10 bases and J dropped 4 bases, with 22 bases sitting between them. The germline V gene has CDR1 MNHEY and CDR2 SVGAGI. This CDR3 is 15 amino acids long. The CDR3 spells CATTPTGGGTTEAFF. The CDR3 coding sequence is TGTGCCACCACCCCAACCGGGGGAGGGACCACTGAAGCTTTCTTT.

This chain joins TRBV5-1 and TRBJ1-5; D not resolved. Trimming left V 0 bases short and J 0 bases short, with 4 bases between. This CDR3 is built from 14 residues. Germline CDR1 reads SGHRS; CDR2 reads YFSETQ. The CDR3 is CASSLDSSNQPQHF. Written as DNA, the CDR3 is TGCGCCAGCAGCTTGGACAGTAGCAATCAGCCCCAGCATTTT.

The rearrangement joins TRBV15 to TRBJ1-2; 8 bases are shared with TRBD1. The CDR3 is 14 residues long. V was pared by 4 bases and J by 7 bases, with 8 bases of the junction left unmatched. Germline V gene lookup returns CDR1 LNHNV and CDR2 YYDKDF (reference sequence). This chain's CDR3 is CATSTTRTGSGYTF. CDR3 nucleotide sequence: TGTGCCACCAGCACCACAAGGACAGGGTCTGGCTACACCTTC.

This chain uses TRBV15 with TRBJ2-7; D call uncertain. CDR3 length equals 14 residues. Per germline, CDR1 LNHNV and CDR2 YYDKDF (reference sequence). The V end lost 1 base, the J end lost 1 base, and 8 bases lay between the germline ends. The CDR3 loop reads CATSRGADSYEQYF. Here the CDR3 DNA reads TGTGCCACCAGCAGAGGCGCGGATTCCTACGAGCAGTACTTC.

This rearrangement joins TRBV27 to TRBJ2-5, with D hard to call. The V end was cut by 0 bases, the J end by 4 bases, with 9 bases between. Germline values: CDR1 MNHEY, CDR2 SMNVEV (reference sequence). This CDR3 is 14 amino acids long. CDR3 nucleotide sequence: TGTGCCAGCAGTTTATCACTATACGGAGAGACCCAGTACTTC. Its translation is CASSLSLYGETQYF.

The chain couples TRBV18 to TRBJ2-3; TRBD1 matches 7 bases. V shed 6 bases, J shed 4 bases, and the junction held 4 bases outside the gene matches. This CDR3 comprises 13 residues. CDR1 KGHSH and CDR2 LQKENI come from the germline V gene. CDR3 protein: CASSLGTADTQYF. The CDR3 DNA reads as TGTGCCAGCTCCCTCGGGACAGCAGATACGCAGTATTTT.

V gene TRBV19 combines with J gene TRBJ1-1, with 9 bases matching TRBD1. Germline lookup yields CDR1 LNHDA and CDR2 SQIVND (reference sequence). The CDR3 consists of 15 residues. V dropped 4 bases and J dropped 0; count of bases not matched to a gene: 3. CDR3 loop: CASSRGQGVNTEAFF. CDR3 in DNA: TGTGCCAGTAGTAGGGGACAGGGCGTGAACACTGAAGCTTTCTTT.

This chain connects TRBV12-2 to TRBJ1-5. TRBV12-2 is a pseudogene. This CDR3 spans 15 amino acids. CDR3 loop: CASRLAKRVGQPQHF. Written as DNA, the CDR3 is TGTGCAAGTCGCTTAGCAAAGAGGGTAGGTCAGCCCCAGCATTTT.

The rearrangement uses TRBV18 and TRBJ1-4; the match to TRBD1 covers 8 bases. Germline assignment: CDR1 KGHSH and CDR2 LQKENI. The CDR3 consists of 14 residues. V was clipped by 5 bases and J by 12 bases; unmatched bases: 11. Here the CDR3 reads CASSSSDRGRELFF. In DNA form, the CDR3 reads TGTGCCAGCTCATCAAGCGACAGGGGAAGAGAACTGTTTTTT.

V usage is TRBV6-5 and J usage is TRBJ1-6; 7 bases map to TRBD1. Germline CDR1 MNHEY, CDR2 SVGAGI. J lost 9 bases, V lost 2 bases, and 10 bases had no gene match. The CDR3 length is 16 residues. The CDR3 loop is CASSYDNQGGLSPLHF. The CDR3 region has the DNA TGTGCCAGCAGTTACGATAATCAGGGGGGCCTTTCACCCCTCCACTTT.

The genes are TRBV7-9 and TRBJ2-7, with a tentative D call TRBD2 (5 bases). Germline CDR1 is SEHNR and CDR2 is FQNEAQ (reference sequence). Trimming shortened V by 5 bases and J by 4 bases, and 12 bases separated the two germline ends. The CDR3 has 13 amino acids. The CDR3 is CASSPSGGYEQYF. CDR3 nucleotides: TGTGCCAGCAGCCCCTCTGGCGGGTACGAGCAGTACTTC.

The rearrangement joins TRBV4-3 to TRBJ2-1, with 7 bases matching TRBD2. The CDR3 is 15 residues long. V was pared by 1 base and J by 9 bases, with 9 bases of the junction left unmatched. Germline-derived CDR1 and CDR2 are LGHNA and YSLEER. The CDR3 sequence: CASSQGTRVSGEQFF. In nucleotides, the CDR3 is TGCGCCAGCAGCCAAGGGACTAGAGTTTCGGGTGAGCAGTTCTTC.

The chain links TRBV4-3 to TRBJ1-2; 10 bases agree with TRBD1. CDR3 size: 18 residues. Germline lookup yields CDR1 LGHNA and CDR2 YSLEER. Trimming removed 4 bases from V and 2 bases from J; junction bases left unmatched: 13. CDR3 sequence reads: CASSRVRDRGLPNYGYTF. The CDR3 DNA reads TGCGCCAGCAGCCGAGTCCGGGACAGGGGACTTCCCAACTATGGCTACACCTTC.

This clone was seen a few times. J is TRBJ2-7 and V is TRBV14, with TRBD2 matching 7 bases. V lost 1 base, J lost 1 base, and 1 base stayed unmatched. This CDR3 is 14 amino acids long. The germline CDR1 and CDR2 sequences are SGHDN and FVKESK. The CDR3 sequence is CASSQGGGSYEQYF. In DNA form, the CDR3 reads TGTGCCAGCAGCCAAGGGGGGGGATCCTACGAGCAGTACTTC. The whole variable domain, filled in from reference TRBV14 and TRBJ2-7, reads EAGVTQFPSHSVIEKGQTVTLRCDPISGHDNLYWYRRVMGKEIKFLLHFVKESKQDESGMPNNRFLAERTGGTYSTLKVQPAELEDSGVYFCASSQGGGSYEQYFGPGTRLTVT.

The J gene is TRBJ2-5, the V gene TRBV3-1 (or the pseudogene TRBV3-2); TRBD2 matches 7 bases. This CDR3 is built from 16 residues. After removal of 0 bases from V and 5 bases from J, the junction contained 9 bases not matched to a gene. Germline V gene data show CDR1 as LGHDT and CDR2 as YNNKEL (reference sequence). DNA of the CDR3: TGTGCCAGCAGCCAAGATCTTGGACCCGGGGGGGAGACCCAGTACTTC. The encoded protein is CASSQDLGPGGETQYF.

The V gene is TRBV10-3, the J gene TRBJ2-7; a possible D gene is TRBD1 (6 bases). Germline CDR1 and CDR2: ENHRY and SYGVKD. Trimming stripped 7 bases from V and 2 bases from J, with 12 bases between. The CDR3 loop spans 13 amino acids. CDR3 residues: CAITRDITYEQYF. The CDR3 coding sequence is TGTGCCATCACCCGGGACATAACCTACGAGCAGTACTTC.

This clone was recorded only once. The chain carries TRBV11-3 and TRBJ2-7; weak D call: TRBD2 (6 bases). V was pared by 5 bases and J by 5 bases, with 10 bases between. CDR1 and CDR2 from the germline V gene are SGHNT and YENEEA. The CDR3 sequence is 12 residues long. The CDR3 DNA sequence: TGTGCCAGCAGCCCCGGGACTGACGAGCAGTACTTC. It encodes CASSPGTDEQYF.

DNA for the CDR3: TGTGCCAGCAGTTGGCAAAAGGGGTCCTACGAGCAGTACTTC. Residues: CASSWQKGSYEQYF. The genes are TRBV6-2 or TRBV6-3 and TRBJ2-7; the D gene is possibly TRBD1 (5 bases). The V end lost 4 bases, the J end lost 1 base, and 11 bases lay between the germline ends. Germline V gene lookup returns CDR1 MNHEY and CDR2 SVGEGT. The CDR3 runs to 14 residues.

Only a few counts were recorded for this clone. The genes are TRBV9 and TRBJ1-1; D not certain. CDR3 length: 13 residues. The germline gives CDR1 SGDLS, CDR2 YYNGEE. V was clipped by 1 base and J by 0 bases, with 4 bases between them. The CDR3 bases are TGTGCCAGCAGCGTATCATTGAACACTGAAGCTTTCTTT. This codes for CASSVSLNTEAFF.

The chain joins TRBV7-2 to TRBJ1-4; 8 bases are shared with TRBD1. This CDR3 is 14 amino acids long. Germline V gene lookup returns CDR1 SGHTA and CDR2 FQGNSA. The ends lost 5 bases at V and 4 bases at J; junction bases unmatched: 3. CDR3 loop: CASSPDRVNEKLFF. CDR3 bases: TGTGCCAGCAGCCCGGACAGGGTTAATGAAAAACTGTTTTTT.

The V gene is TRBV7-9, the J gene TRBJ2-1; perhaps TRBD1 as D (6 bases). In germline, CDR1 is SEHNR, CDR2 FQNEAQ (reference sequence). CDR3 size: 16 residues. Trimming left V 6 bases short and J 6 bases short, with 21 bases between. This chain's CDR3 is CASSPSPAGVGNEQFF. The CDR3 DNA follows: TGTGCCAGCAGTCCCTCACCGGCAGGGGTAGGCAATGAGCAGTTCTTC.